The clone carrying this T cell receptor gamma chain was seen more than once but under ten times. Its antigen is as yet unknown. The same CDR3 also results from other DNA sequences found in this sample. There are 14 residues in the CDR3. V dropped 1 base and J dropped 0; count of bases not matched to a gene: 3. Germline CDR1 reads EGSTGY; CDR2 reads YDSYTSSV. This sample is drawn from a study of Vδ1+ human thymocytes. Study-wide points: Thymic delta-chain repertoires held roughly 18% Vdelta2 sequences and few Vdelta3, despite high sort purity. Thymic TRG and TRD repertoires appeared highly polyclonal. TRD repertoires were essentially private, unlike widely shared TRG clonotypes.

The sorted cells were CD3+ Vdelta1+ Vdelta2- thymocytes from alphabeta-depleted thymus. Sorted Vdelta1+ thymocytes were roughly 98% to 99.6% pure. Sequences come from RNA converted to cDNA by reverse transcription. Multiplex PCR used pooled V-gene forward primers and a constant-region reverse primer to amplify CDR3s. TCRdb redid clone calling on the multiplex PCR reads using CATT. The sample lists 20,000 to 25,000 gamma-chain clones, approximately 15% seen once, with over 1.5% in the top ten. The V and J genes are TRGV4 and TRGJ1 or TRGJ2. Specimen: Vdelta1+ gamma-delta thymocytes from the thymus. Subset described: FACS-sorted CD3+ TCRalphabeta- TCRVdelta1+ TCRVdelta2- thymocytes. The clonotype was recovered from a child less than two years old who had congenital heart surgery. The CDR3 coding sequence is TGTGCCACCTGGGATGGTCCGAATTATTATAAGAAACTCTTT. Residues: CATWDGPNYYKKLF.